This is a list of T cell receptor beta chains from one sample in a study of memory CD4+ T cells and cytomegalovirus serostatus. Assay used: immunoSEQ multiplex PCR; TCRdb lists only in-frame clones, some missing. This table holds about 56,000 clones, about 73% found once. The material sequenced was memory CD4+ T cells from blood. These receptors originate from an adult in good health and CMV-seropositive. Each CDR3 is given without its conserved first and last residue.

v_call,cdr3_aa
TRBV10-1,ASSESQGQPQH
TRBV5-4,ASSQETWGSSGANVLT
TRBV6-1,ASSVYRSNQPQH
TRBV14,ASSQSGIGTDTQY
TRBV7-2,ASSLARSLSEQF
TRBV7-6,ASRQSGRAPDTQY
TRBV29-1,SDRSGSNNEQF
TRBV27,ASSLGQGSSNYGYT
TRBV11-2,ASSPVRVGGAYNEQF
TRBV19,ASSPSLQRSYGYT
TRBV28,ASSLGGSGETQY
TRBV28,ASSLPGNGYT
TRBV7-9,ASNYEGRDSTDTQY
TRBV29-1,SVSGFTGNTIY
TRBV28,ASSPSGRGNTEAF
TRBV9,ASSEQGRSGYT
TRBV7-9,ASSASGTSGIEQY
TRBV4-3,ASSQVMGTPYEQY
TRBV6-1,ASSEARGGVEKLF
TRBV10-3,ASVPTGPLNTEAF
TRBV30,AWGLAGGLAQY
TRBV6-1,ASSERPGQGARRGYT
TRBV2,ASSDRDLGNTIY
TRBV28,ASSSGRLEQY
TRBV18,ASSPLGGSIGNEQF
TRBV28,ASRDGQAHTEAF
TRBV9,ASSVEAAGVKETQY
TRBV5-4,ASRPGRSYEQY
TRBV7-6,ASSLGRPYEQY
TRBV30,AWSVRVQGSYEQY
TRBV19,ASLAGVNQPQH
TRBV9,ASSARDGLKAF
TRBV6-1,ASALAGDTQY
TRBV6-6,ASSDRTPWETQY
TRBV5-8,ASSLVSGQGTYEQY
TRBV2,ASSESTLRGSIYEQY
TRBV28,ASSPALGEQF
TRBV30,AWGEGETQY
TRBV4-3,ASSPAGMRGANVLT
TRBV7-9,ASSSSIPQETQY
TRBV7-2,ASSLVTVEGLTKGYT
TRBV19,ASSMEGVRFYGYT
TRBV2,ASSGGRGRSGANVLT
TRBV28,ASSPDRDYGYT
TRBV2,ASRATGGSGNTIY